The T cell receptor beta chain under discussion was sequenced for a study of shared clonotypes between healthy human individuals. At the level of the study: Per-donor plates numbered three CD4 naive, three CD4 memory, two CD8 naive and one CD8 memory.

Sequenced by immunoSEQ multiplex PCR; TCRdb stores in-frame clones only, minus some. The table has fewer than 1 million clones, roughly 96% seen once. Trimming removed 0 bases from V and 3 bases from J, with 7 bases in between. Per germline, CDR1 SGHTS and CDR2 YDEGEE. The CDR3 covers 14 residues. CD8 cells regarded as naive lacked CD45RO, were positively chosen for CCR7, and omitted terminally differentiated effector memory CD45RA+ cells. The sample was naive CD8+ T cells sorted from blood. This receptor was taken from a man aged 25-45 years in good health. J is TRBJ1-5 and V is TRBV5-8; D is unclear. Here the CDR3 DNA reads TGTGCCAGCAGCTTGGTTTCACCCAATCAGCCCCAGCATTTT. Its protein product is CASSLVSPNQPQHF.